One TCR beta chain is described in this entry. Trimming shortened V by 5 bases and J by 7 bases, and 9 bases separated the two germline ends. The length of the CDR3 is 12 residues. CDR1 is GTSNPN, CDR2 SVGIG, per germline (reference sequence). The record originates from a study of control samples from healthy donors and cancer patients. Repertoires were generated with immunoSEQ multiplex PCR, while TCRdb's copy carries only in-frame clones and drops some. The top ten hold 2.5% to 3% of the sample, which has about 49,000 clones, about 86% seen once. This receptor was taken from a woman in her forties or fifties with lung cancer. Material for sequencing was PBMCs. The V and J genes are TRBV30 and TRBJ1-6; TRBD1 might be the D (6 bases). The CDR3 spells CAWGQQNSPLHF. In nucleotides, the CDR3 is TGTGCCTGGGGACAGCAAAATTCACCCCTCCACTTT.